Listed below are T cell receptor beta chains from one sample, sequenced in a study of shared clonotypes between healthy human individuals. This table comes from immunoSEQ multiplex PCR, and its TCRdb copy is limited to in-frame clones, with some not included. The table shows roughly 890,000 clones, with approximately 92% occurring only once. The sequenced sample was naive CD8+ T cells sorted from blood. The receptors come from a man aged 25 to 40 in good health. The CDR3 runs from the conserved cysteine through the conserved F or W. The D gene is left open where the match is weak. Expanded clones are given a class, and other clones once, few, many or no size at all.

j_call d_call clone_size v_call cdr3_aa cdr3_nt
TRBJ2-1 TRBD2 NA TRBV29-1 CSVEGLAGGSYNEQFF TGCAGCGTTGAAGGACTAGCGGGAGGCTCCTACAATGAGCAGTTCTTC
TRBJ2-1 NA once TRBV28 CASRGGPHNEQFF TGTGCCAGCAGGGGGGGACCGCACAATGAGCAGTTCTTC
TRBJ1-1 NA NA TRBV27 CASSFRGANTEAFF TGTGCCAGCAGTTTTCGGGGGGCGAACACTGAAGCTTTCTTT
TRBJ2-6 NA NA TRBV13 CASSLGGQDSGANVLTF TGTGCCAGCAGCTTAGGGGGACAAGACTCTGGGGCCAACGTCCTGACTTTC
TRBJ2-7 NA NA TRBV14 CASSQEGEGPDEQYF TGTGCCAGCAGCCAAGAAGGAGAGGGGCCGGACGAGCAGTACTTC
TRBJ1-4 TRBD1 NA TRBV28 CASRGLGGGLGEKLFF TGTGCCAGCAGGGGATTAGGGGGCGGACTTGGGGAAAAACTGTTTTTT
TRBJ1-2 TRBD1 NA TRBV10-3 CAITGDRSNYGYTF TGTGCCATCACCGGGGACAGATCTAACTATGGCTACACCTTC
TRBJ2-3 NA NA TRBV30 CAYETDTQYF TGTGCCTACGAGACAGATACGCAGTATTTT
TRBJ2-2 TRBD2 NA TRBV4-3 CASSQDPTSGSGTGELFF TGCGCCAGCAGCCAAGATCCAACTAGCGGGAGCGGGACCGGGGAGCTGTTTTTT
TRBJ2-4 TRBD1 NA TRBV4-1 CASSQVVRGLDIQYF TGCGCCAGCAGCCAAGTTGTCAGGGGGTTAGACATTCAGTACTTC
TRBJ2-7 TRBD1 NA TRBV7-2 CASSLSTGGSYEQYF TGTGCCAGCAGCTTATCAACAGGGGGCAGCTACGAGCAGTACTTC
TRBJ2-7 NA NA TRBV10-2 CASSGVPEQYF TGCGCCAGCTCCGGGGTCCCCGAGCAGTACTTC
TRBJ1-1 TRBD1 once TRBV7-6 CASRGEGQGDTEAFF TGTGCCAGCAGGGGTGAGGGACAGGGGGACACTGAAGCTTTCTTT
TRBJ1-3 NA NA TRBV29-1 CSVEDPDVSSGNTIYF TGCAGCGTTGAAGATCCCGACGTAAGCTCTGGAAACACCATATATTTT
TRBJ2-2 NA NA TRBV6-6 CAISRVLTGELFF TGTGCCATCTCAAGGGTGCTCACCGGGGAGCTGTTTTTT
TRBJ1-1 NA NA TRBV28 CASSLIGRNTEAFF TGTGCCAGCAGTCTCATTGGAAGGAACACTGAAGCTTTCTTT
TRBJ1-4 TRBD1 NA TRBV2 CASSDWTGINEKLFF TGTGCCAGCAGTGACTGGACAGGCATTAATGAAAAACTGTTTTTT
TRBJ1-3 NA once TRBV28 CASSFPGTSGNTIYF TGTGCCAGCAGTTTTCCCGGAACCTCTGGAAACACCATATATTTT
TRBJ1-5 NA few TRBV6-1 CASSEAPSSHQPQHF TGTGCCAGCAGTGAAGCGCCATCATCACATCAGCCCCAGCATTTT
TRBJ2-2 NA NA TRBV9 CASSAPGDQTGELFF TGTGCCAGCAGCGCTCCAGGGGATCAAACCGGGGAGCTGTTTTTT
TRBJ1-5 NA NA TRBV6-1 CASSEEGRRNQPQHF TGTGCCAGCAGTGAAGAGGGGCGACGCAATCAGCCCCAGCATTTT
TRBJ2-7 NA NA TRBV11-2 CASSLEASTYEQYF TGTGCCAGCAGCTTAGAGGCCAGTACCTACGAGCAGTACTTC
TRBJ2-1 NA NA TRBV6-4 CASQEDPTLVTGQFF TGTGCCAGTCAGGAAGACCCAACACTAGTTACGGGGCAGTTCTTC
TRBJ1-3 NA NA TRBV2 CASRGGLNTIYF TGTGCCAGCAGGGGGGGGTTAAACACCATATATTTT
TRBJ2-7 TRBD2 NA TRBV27 CASSSRSSGVDYEQYF TGTGCCAGCAGTTCGCGGAGTAGCGGGGTTGACTACGAGCAGTACTTC
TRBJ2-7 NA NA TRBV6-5 CATKRGVLNPYEQYF TGTGCCACCAAACGGGGAGTCTTAAACCCCTACGAGCAGTACTTC
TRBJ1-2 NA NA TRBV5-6 CASSLASRYYGYTF TGTGCCAGCAGCTTGGCCTCCCGATACTATGGCTACACCTTC
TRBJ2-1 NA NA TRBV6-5 CASSPTMGGNEQFF TGTGCCAGCAGCCCCACCATGGGGGGCAATGAGCAGTTCTTC
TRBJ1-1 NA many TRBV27 CASSLQATYMNTEAFF TGTGCCAGCAGTTTGCAGGCAACCTACATGAACACTGAAGCTTTCTTT